What follows describes a single TCR beta chain. Its antigen is unknown. The data were taken from a study of T cell repertoires in cytomegalovirus infection. Notes on the study in general: HLA-C-restricted CMV-specific TCR beta clonotypes were dominant in the ex vivo response.

MiXCR was run by TCRdb on the reads, yielding one entry per CDR3 protein. The repertoire holds hundreds of thousands of distinct CDR3 sequences, with roughly 18% as singletons. V was clipped by 1 base and J by 5 bases, with 18 bases between them. Germline V gene sequence: CDR1 MGHRA, CDR2 YSYEKL. The CDR3 runs 17 residues. The chain combines TRBV4-1 with TRBJ1-5; perhaps TRBD1 as D (5 bases). The material sequenced was PBMCs. The receptor was isolated from a human donor in good health (CMV status not recorded). Some clones in this sample may be carry-over from other donors' samples. CDR3 protein: CASSQGVDPEGYQPQHF. The CDR3 region has the DNA TGCGCCAGCAGCCAAGGGGTCGACCCGGAGGGGTATCAGCCCCAGCATTTT.